Only one count was recorded for the clone carrying this TCR beta chain. The V and J ends lost 5 bases and 0 bases respectively, with 19 bases between them. CDR1 is MDHEN and CDR2 is SYDVKM in the germline V gene. The CDR3 spans 18 residues. The sample is drawn from a study of blood T cell repertoires in COVID-19. TCRdb keeps only in-frame clones here, not all; method: immunoSEQ multiplex PCR. The sample holds roughly 220,000 clones, approximately 86% seen once. The sample was peripheral blood. This TCR was recovered from a man aged 55 to 70 with acute or convalescent COVID-19. The chain employs TRBV28 and TRBJ1-4; D is possibly TRBD1 (5 bases). In DNA, the CDR3 is TGTGCCAGCAGTCCAGGGCCCCAGGACCCCGCAACTAATGAAAAACTGTTTTTT. Translation: CASSPGPQDPATNEKLFF.